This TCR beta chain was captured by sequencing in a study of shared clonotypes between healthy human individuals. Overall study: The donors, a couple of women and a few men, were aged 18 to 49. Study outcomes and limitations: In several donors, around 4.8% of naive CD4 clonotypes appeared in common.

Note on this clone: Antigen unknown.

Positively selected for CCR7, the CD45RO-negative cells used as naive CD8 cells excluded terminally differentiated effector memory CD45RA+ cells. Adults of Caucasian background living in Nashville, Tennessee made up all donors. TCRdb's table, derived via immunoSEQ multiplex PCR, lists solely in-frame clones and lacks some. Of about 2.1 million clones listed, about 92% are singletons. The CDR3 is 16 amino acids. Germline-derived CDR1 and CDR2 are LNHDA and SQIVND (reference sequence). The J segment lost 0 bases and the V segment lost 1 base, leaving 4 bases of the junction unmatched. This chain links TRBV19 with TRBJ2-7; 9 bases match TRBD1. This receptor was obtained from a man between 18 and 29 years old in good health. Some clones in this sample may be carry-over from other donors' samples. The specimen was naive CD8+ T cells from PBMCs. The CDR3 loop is CASSIVGTGSSYEQYF. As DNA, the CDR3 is TGTGCCAGTAGTATAGTCGGGACAGGGAGCTCCTACGAGCAGTACTTC. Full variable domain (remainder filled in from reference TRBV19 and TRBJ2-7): DGGITQSPKYLFRKEGQNVTLSCEQNLNHDAMYWYRQDPGQGLRLIYYSQIVNDFQKGDIAEGYSVSREKKESFPLTVTSAQKNPTAFYLCASSIVGTGSSYEQYFGPGTRLTVT.